This T cell receptor beta chain is drawn from a study of blood T cells in healthy people across ages. A J-beta primer mix and a sample-barcoded 5' primer were used in a second PCR of roughly 6 to 12 cycles. Using its own MiXCR run on the 5' RACE reads, TCRdb lists one record per CDR3 protein. Here the sample spans about 840,000 distinct CDR3 sequences, 25% to 35% being singletons. CDR1 is SGHTA, CDR2 FQGNSA, per germline. The CDR3 totals 15 residues. V shed 3 bases and J shed 1 base, with 13 bases lying between them. In this sample, this clonotype turned up many times. These data are also associated with another study on T cells of mothers and their children. From that report: Reverse transcription into cDNA received all extracted RNA, at approximately 1.5 ug per 15 ul. With the M1S primer of the second PCR, sample barcodes and 2-4 random nucleotides were added. Per mother, over 8.5 million TCR beta CDR3 reads were obtained; per child, 2.5 million to 3.5 million. Normalized overlap was always slightly, never significantly, higher in related than unrelated mother-child pairs.

The material sequenced was blood. The receptor's source is a woman between 40 and 55 years old in good health. The chain recombines TRBV7-2 with TRBJ2-7; D assignment may be TRBD1 or TRBD2 (6 bases each). In nucleotides, the CDR3 is TGTGCCAGCAGCTTCTCGGGGGCCGAATCCTACGAGCAGTACTTC. Protein sequence: CASSFSGAESYEQYF.